This T cell receptor beta chain was obtained from a study of metastatic and nonmetastatic thyroid tumors. TCRdb reassembled clones from the PCR reads with MiXCR. This table has roughly 83,000 clones, about 15% appearing once. The entire patient cohort was treatment-naive prior to thyroid surgery. The CDR3 has 12 residues. Germline V lookup: CDR1 MNHNS, CDR2 SASEGT. Trimming left V 7 bases short and J 8 bases short, with 9 bases between. The V and J genes are TRBV6-1 and TRBJ1-6; no clear D gene. This receptor was taken from a female donor with papillary thyroid cancer or a benign thyroid nodule (not recorded which). Some clones in this sample may be carry-over from other donors' samples. What was sequenced was blood. The CDR3 nucleotides read TGTGCCAGCATTGACCGATATTCACCCCTCCACTTT. It codes for CASIDRYSPLHF.